This TCR beta chain came from a study of cytotoxic CD8 clonotypes in ibrutinib-treated CLL. Study-wide background: Enrolment comprised around 11 relapsed/refractory and some 15 treatment-naive patients; under 18 were IGHV unmutated. Whole-study findings and limits: Clonality at baseline surpassed age-matched healthy donors and tracked circulating CD8+ T-cell counts.

Sequencing sought depths of 1 in 200,000 to 1 in 1 million T cells. Sequencing used immunoSEQ multiplex PCR; TCRdb keeps in-frame clones, though not all of them. The table has 250,000 to 350,000 clones, 65% to 85% seen once. A word on this clone: Its antigen is undetermined.

Trimming pared 8 bases from V and 2 bases from J, leaving 14 bases between. This CDR3 contains 14 residues. In germline, CDR1 is MNHEY, CDR2 SVGAGI. V gene TRBV6-5 combines with J gene TRBJ2-3; TRBD1 or TRBD2 may be the D gene (5 bases each). Sequencing used PBMCs, obtained at disease progression, from a patient treated with ibrutinib. The sequence came from a human donor with chronic lymphocytic leukemia. CDR3 nucleotides: TGTGCCAGCGGGGAAGAGGGGATCACAGATACGCAGTATTTT. This sequence encodes CASGEEGITDTQYF.